Shown below are 24 T cell receptor beta chains from a single sample sequenced in a study of OX40 agonist ivuxolimab in advanced cancers. Libraries were prepared by immunoSEQ multiplex PCR; TCRdb keeps only in-frame clonotypes and omits some of them. The repertoire holds approximately 70,000 clones, with roughly 80% as singletons. The sample was CD4+ or CD8+ T cells sorted from blood, taken in a trial of the OX40 agonist ivuxolimab. The origin of the receptors is an adult with an advanced solid tumor such as melanoma, head and neck, liver or kidney cancer.

The chain joins TRBV19 to TRBJ2-1; TRBD1 agrees at 9 bases. CDR1 and CDR2 from the germline V gene are LNHDA and SQIVND (reference sequence). The CDR3 contains 15 residues. V shed 5 bases, J shed 7 bases, and the junction held 9 bases outside the gene matches. CDR3 sequence reads: CASSSAGQGRNEQFF. For the CDR3, the DNA is TGTGCCAGTAGTTCCGCGGGACAGGGTAGGAATGAGCAGTTCTTC.

The chain is built from TRBV2 and TRBJ1-6; D is ambiguous. With 5 bases removed from V and 0 bases from J, the gap between germline ends came to 8 bases. CDR1 and CDR2 (germline): SNHLY, FYNNEI. The CDR3 totals 15 residues. In nucleotides, the CDR3 is TGTGCCAGCAGTTCAGGTAGCTCCTATAATTCACCCCTCCACTTT. Protein product: CASSSGSSYNSPLHF.

The rearrangement joins TRBV7-9 to TRBJ2-1; D gene unclear. The CDR3 is 13 residues long. Deletions cut 5 bases from V and 9 bases from J, with 14 bases between. CDR1 SEHNR and CDR2 FQNEAQ come from the germline V gene (reference sequence). CDR3 protein: CASSPGLDGEQFF. DNA of the CDR3: TGTGCCAGCAGCCCAGGCTTGGACGGTGAGCAGTTCTTC.

This clone showed up just once. This chain joins TRBV30 and TRBJ1-6; TRBD1 is a possible D gene (6 bases). In germline, CDR1 is GTSNPN, CDR2 SVGIG (reference sequence). The ends were cut back, 2 bases at V and 8 bases at J, with 22 bases in the middle. The CDR3 spans 17 residues. The CDR3 sequence: CAWSTKNGTPGHSPLHF. CDR3 nucleotide sequence: TGTGCCTGGAGTACCAAGAACGGGACACCTGGGCATTCACCCCTCCACTTT.

This clone appeared a single time. This chain joins TRBV5-6 and TRBJ2-7; D is unresolved. The CDR3 consists of 14 residues. In germline, CDR1 is SGHDT, CDR2 YYEEEE. Trimming stripped 5 bases from V and 2 bases from J, with 14 bases between. The CDR3 here is CASRKQDRAYEQYF. The CDR3 nucleotides are TGTGCCAGCAGAAAGCAGGACCGGGCCTACGAGCAGTACTTC.

The chain uses TRBV19 and TRBJ1-2; TRBD1 agrees at 10 bases. Germline loops: CDR1 LNHDA, CDR2 SQIVND (reference sequence). The CDR3 totals 15 residues. Losses at the gene ends were 7 bases for V and 6 bases for J; bases not matched to a gene: 11. The CDR3 nucleotides are TGTGCCAGTACCGCTCGACAGGGGGCGCAGAATGGCTACACCTTC. Translated: CASTARQGAQNGYTF.

This clone was seen only once. The rearrangement joins TRBV5-1 to TRBJ2-1, with 11 bases fitting TRBD2. The CDR3 has 17 amino acids. The ends lost 4 bases at V and 6 bases at J; junction bases unmatched: 12. The germline V gene encodes CDR1 SGHRS and CDR2 YFSETQ. CDR3 nucleotide sequence: TGCGCCAGCAGCGCCGAACTAGCGGGGGTACTATTCAATGAGCAGTTCTTC. Encoded protein: CASSAELAGVLFNEQFF.

This clone was observed once. The chain employs TRBV29-1 and TRBJ1-1, with 7 bases matching TRBD1. The CDR3 runs to 12 residues. V lost 4 bases to trimming and J lost 3 bases; unmatched junction nucleotides: 2. The V gene's germline CDR1 is SQVTM and CDR2 ANQGSEA. The CDR3 bases are TGCAGCGTTGCCAGGGGGTACACTGAAGCTTTCTTT. Residues: CSVARGYTEAFF.

The CDR3 reads CASSTTRSDTQYF. The DNA of the CDR3 is TGTGCCAGCAGTACGACTAGGTCAGATACGCAGTATTTT. The rearrangement joins TRBV2 to TRBJ2-3; weak D call: TRBD2 (6 bases). CDR1 SNHLY and CDR2 FYNNEI come from the germline V gene. The V end was cut by 5 bases, the J end by 4 bases, with 10 bases between. The CDR3 spans 13 residues.

The genes are TRBV4-3 and TRBJ2-2, with a tentative D call TRBD2 (5 bases). The V end was cut by 0 bases, the J end by 4 bases, with 12 bases between. Germline V gene data show CDR1 as LGHNA and CDR2 as YSLEER. CDR3 length: 16 residues. The CDR3: CASSQDGGRRTGELFF. Here the CDR3 DNA reads TGCGCCAGCAGCCAAGATGGCGGGCGACGCACCGGGGAGCTGTTTTTT.

This clone was seen just once. The chain links TRBV7-3 to TRBJ2-2; 8 positions match TRBD1. V lost 4 bases and J lost 4; bases outside the gene matches: 11. The CDR3 runs to 17 residues. Germline V CDR1 and CDR2: SGHTA, FQGTGA. The DNA for the CDR3 is TGTGCCAGCAGCTCCTCCAGACAGGGGTCTTCCACCGGGGAGCTGTTTTTT. This codes for CASSSSRQGSSTGELFF.

V is TRBV7-2 and J is TRBJ2-3, with D perhaps TRBD2 (6 bases). Trimming pared 1 base from V and 5 bases from J, leaving 13 bases between. This CDR3 has 15 amino acids. CDR1 is SGHTA and CDR2 is FQGNSA in the germline V gene. The CDR3 is CASSLVRLVEDTQYF. In DNA form, the CDR3 reads TGTGCCAGCAGCTTAGTCAGACTAGTTGAAGATACGCAGTATTTT.

This clone came up a few times. The V and J genes are TRBV19 and TRBJ1-5; D not resolved. With 5 bases removed from V and 4 bases from J, the gap between germline ends came to 9 bases. Germline CDR1 and CDR2: LNHDA and SQIVND (reference sequence). The CDR3 is 13 residues long. In DNA form, the CDR3 reads TGTGCCAGTAGTCAGGACCTGAATCAGCCCCAGCATTTT. Amino acid sequence: CASSQDLNQPQHF.

In this sample, this clone turned up once. The chain recombines TRBV6-1 with TRBJ1-2, with 9 nucleotides matching TRBD1. The CDR3 is 13 amino acids. The germline V gene encodes CDR1 MNHNS and CDR2 SASEGT. The CDR3 DNA follows: TGTGGGAGCATGGAGACAGGGGGAAATGGCTACACCTTC. This translates into CGSMETGGNGYTF.

V and J are TRBV18 and TRBJ2-7, with D perhaps matching TRBD1 (6 bases). Germline-derived CDR1 and CDR2 are KGHSH and LQKENI. V lost 1 base and J lost 6, with 13 bases in between. The CDR3 is 14 amino acids. The CDR3 loop reads CASSPLAGVGEQYV. As DNA, the CDR3 is TGTGCCAGCTCACCACTCGCAGGGGTAGGCGAGCAGTACGTC.

At least ten counts were recorded for this clone. The V and J genes are TRBV18 and TRBJ1-1; 9 nucleotides agree with TRBD1. The V gene's germline CDR1 is KGHSH and CDR2 LQKENI. With V trimmed by 5 bases and J by 5 bases, 6 bases remained unmatched. This CDR3 contains 14 residues. The CDR3 spells CASSEGQGGTEAFF. CDR3 coding DNA: TGTGCCAGCTCAGAGGGACAGGGAGGGACTGAAGCTTTCTTT.

The rearrangement joins TRBV5-5 to TRBJ2-7; D is ambiguous. The CDR3 is 14 amino acids. The germline V gene encodes CDR1 SGHKS and CDR2 YYEKEE (reference sequence). Trimming took 0 bases from V and 3 from J, leaving 10 bases between them. The CDR3 DNA sequence: TGTGCCAGCAGCTTGGCCCAGGACGGCTACGAGCAGTACTTC. Its translation is CASSLAQDGYEQYF. Based on the CDR3 plus reference TRBV5-5 and TRBJ2-7, the full variable domain is DAGVTQSPTHLIKTRGQQVTLRCSPISGHKSVSWYQQVLGQGPQFIFQYYEKEERGRGNFPDRFSARQFPNYSSELNVNALLLGDSALYLCASSLAQDGYEQYFGPGTRLTVT.

The CDR3 protein is CASSPRQNIQYF. The CDR3 coding sequence is TGTGCCAGCAGTCCGCGTCAAAACATTCAGTACTTC. This chain connects TRBV28 to TRBJ2-4, with D unresolved. The CDR3 runs to 12 residues. Germline lookup yields CDR1 MDHEN and CDR2 SYDVKM. V lost 5 bases to trimming and J lost 5 bases, with 7 bases between them.

J is TRBJ2-2 and V is TRBV5-1; D ambiguous. The germline V gene has CDR1 SGHRS and CDR2 YFSETQ. There are 14 residues in the CDR3. Between the trimmed V and J ends, which lost 2 bases and 2 bases, there was a span of 7 bases. In DNA form, the CDR3 reads TGCGCCAGCAGCTTAATCGGAAACACCGGGGAGCTGTTTTTT. Protein: CASSLIGNTGELFF.

The chain joins TRBV14 to TRBJ2-5, with D perhaps assigned TRBD1 or TRBD2 (6 bases each). The V gene's germline CDR1 is SGHDN and CDR2 FVKESK. V gave up 1 base and J gave up 9 bases, with 15 bases separating them. This CDR3 comprises 14 residues. The CDR3 protein is CASSQASGGGPQYF. The CDR3, as DNA: TGTGCCAGCAGCCAAGCAAGTGGTGGGGGGCCCCAGTACTTC.

This clone was seen just once. The V gene is TRBV27, the J gene TRBJ2-1; D unresolved. Germline assignment: CDR1 MNHEY and CDR2 SMNVEV (reference sequence). The CDR3 runs to 16 residues. V was trimmed by 1 base and J by 2 bases, leaving 12 bases between them. The CDR3 sequence is CASSLLNSSPYNEQFF. CDR3 sequence (DNA): TGTGCCAGCAGTTTATTAAACTCCTCCCCCTACAATGAGCAGTTCTTC.

In DNA, the CDR3 is TGTGCCAGCCGCCCCGGACAGGGGGGGAGGACTGAAGCTTTCTTT. Encoded protein: CASRPGQGGRTEAFF. The genes are TRBV6-6 and TRBJ1-1; 10 bases align to TRBD1. CDR3 length: 15 amino acids. The germline gives CDR1 MNHNY, CDR2 SVGAGI (reference sequence). The ends lost 8 bases at V and 5 bases at J; junction bases unmatched: 11.

The rearrangement joins TRBV7-2 to TRBJ2-2, with 7 positions matching TRBD2. Per germline, CDR1 SGHTA and CDR2 FQGNSA. CDR3 length: 15 amino acids. Trimming removed 1 base from V and 6 bases from J; junction bases left unmatched: 5. Here the CDR3 reads CASSLGSGVPGELFF. Here the CDR3 DNA reads TGTGCCAGCAGCTTAGGGAGCGGGGTGCCCGGGGAGCTGTTTTTT. Using reference TRBV7-2 and TRBJ2-2 for the parts outside the CDR3, the full variable domain is GAGVSQSPSNKVTEKGKDVELRCDPISGHTALYWYRQSLGQGLEFLIYFQGNSAPDKSGLPSDRFSAERTGGSVSTLTIQRTQQEDSAVYLCASSLGSGVPGELFFGEGSRLTVL.

The J gene is TRBJ2-4, the V gene TRBV7-9, with unresolved D. Germline V gene data show CDR1 as SEHNR and CDR2 as FQNEAQ (reference sequence). This CDR3 region has 14 residues. Trimming stripped 5 bases from V and 8 bases from J, with 16 bases between. Here the CDR3 DNA reads TGTGCCAGCAGCCACTCAGGTGGTCGGGACATTCAGTACTTC. Protein: CASSHSGGRDIQYF.